This T cell receptor (beta chain) was found in a study of blood T cell repertoires in COVID-19. This clone was observed a handful of times. Assay: immunoSEQ multiplex PCR; the TCRdb copy retains only in-frame clones and omits some. The table includes 90,000 to 100,000 clones, about 80% detected once. Germline assignment: CDR1 KGHSH and CDR2 LQKENI. The CDR3 spans 12 residues. Trimming removed 6 bases from V and 4 bases from J, with 9 bases in between. The rearrangement links TRBV18 to TRBJ2-5; D is possibly TRBD2 (6 bases). Sample: peripheral blood. The clonotype comes from a man older than 75 with acute or convalescent COVID-19. This CDR3 reads CASSPGVETQYF. CDR3 nucleotide sequence: TGTGCCAGCTCCCCGGGGGTAGAGACCCAGTACTTC.